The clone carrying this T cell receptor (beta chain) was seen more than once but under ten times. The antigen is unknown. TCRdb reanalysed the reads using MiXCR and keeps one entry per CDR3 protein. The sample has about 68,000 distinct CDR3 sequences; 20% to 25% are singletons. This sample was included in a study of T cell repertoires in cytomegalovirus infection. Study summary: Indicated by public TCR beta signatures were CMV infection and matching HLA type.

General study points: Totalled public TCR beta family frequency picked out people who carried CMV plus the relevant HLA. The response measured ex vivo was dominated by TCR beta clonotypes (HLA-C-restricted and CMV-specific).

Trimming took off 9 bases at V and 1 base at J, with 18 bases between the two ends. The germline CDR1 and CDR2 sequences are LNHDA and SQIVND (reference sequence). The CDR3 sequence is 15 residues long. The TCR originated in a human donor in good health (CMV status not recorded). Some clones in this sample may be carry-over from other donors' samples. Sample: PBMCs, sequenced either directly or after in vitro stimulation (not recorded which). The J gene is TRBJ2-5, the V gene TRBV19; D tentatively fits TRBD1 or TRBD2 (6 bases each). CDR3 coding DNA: TGTGCCAGCAACCTGGGGGGCAGGCGCCAAGAGACCCAGTACTTC. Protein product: CASNLGGRRQETQYF. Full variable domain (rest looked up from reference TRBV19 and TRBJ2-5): DGGITQSPKYLFRKEGQNVTLSCEQNLNHDAMYWYRQDPGQGLRLIYYSQIVNDFQKGDIAEGYSVSREKKESFPLTVTSAQKNPTAFYLCASNLGGRRQETQYFGPGTRLLVL.